These 5 T cell receptor beta chains originate from one sample sequenced in a study of CD8 T cells in Susac syndrome. Random hexamers served to reverse transcribe about 0.45 to 1 ug RNA. Via MiXCR, TCRdb re-called the immunoSEQ multiplex PCR reads, giving one row per CDR3 protein. The sample contains some 400,000 distinct CDR3 sequences, around 85% of which appear only once. Material: CD8+ T cells from PBMCs. The receptors come from a human donor with multiple sclerosis.

This clonotype has only one observation. This chain connects TRBV10-2 to TRBJ1-2; D call uncertain. Germline V lookup: CDR1 WSHSY, CDR2 SAAADI. Deletions cut 4 bases from V and 0 bases from J, with 6 bases between. The CDR3 extends over 13 amino acids. The CDR3 DNA reads as TGCGCCAGCAGTGGGGAGGCTAACTATGGCTACACCTTC. As protein: CASSGEANYGYTF.

The chain carries TRBV6-5 and TRBJ1-5; no clear D gene. Looked up from germline, CDR1 is MNHEY and CDR2 is SVGAGI. This CDR3 is built from 13 residues. The V end lost 2 bases, the J end lost 8 bases, and 10 bases lay between the germline ends. The CDR3 is CASSYNAMKPQHF. The DNA of the CDR3 is TGTGCCAGCAGTTACAATGCGATGAAGCCCCAGCATTTT.

The chain carries TRBV5-4 and TRBJ2-1; 11 positions match TRBD2. V shed 10 bases and J 6 bases; nucleotides not matched to a gene: 6. Germline CDR1 and CDR2: SGHNT and YYREEE (reference sequence). This CDR3 spans 13 amino acids. CDR3: CAPGTSGSNEQFF. CDR3 DNA: TGTGCCCCCGGGACTAGCGGATCCAATGAGCAGTTCTTC.

The rearrangement links TRBV11-1 to TRBJ2-5; maybe TRBD2 (5 bases). Germline CDR1 is SGHAT and CDR2 is FQDESV (reference sequence). This CDR3 spans 11 amino acids. V was pared by 6 bases and J by 7 bases, with 9 bases between. CDR3 amino acids: CASSQSGTQYF. In DNA form, the CDR3 reads TGTGCCAGCAGTCAGAGCGGGACCCAGTACTTC.

The chain has TRBV27 and TRBJ1-2; no firm D call. V lost 4 bases, J lost 4 bases, and 10 bases lay in between. CDR3 size: 13 residues. Germline V gene lookup returns CDR1 MNHEY and CDR2 SMNVEV (reference sequence). The CDR3 here is CASSSSFLYGYTF. The CDR3 DNA reads as TGTGCCAGCAGTTCCTCCTTTCTCTATGGCTACACCTTC.